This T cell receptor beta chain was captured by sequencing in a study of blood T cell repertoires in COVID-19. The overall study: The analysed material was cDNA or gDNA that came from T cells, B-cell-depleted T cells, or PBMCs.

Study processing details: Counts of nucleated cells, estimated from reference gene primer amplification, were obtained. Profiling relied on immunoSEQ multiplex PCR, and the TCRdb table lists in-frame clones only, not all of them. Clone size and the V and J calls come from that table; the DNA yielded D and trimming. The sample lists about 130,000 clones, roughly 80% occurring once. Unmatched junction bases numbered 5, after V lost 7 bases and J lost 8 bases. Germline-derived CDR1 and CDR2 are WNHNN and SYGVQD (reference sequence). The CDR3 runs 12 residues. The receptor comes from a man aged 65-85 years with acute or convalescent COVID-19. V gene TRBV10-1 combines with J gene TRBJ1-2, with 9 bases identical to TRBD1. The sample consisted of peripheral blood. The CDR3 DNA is TGCGCCAGCACCCGGACAGGGGTAGGCTACACCTTC. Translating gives CASTRTGVGYTF.